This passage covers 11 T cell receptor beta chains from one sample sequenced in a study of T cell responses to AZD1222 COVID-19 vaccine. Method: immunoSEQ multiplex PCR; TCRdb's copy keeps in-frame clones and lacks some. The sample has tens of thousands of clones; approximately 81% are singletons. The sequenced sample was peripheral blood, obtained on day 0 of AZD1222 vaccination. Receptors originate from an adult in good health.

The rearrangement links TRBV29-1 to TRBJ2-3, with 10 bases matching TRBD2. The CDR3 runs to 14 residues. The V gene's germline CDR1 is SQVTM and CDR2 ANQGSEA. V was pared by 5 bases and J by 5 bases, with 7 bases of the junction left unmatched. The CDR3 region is CSVMVAGGLDTQYF. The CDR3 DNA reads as TGCAGCGTTATGGTAGCGGGGGGCTTAGATACGCAGTATTTT.

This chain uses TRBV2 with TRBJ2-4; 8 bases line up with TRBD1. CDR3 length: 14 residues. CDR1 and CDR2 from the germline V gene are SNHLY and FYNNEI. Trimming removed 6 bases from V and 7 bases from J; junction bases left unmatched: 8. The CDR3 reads CASSPDRVGNIQYF. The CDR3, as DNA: TGTGCCAGCAGCCCGGACAGGGTAGGGAACATTCAGTACTTC.

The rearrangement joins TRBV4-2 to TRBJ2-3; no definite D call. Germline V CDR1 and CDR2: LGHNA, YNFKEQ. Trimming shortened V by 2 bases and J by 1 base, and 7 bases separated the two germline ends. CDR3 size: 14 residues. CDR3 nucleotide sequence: TGTGCCAGCAGCCAAAAGGACGGCACAGATACGCAGTATTTT. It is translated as CASSQKDGTDTQYF.

The CDR3 nucleotides read TGTGCCAGCAGCCCTAGCGGCTACGAGCAGTACTTC. The encoded protein is CASSPSGYEQYF. This chain links TRBV11-1 with TRBJ2-7; TRBD2 aligns across 7 bases. Germline values: CDR1 SGHAT, CDR2 FQDESV (reference sequence). J gave up 3 bases and V 5 bases, and 1 base lay outside the gene matches. The CDR3 extends over 12 amino acids.

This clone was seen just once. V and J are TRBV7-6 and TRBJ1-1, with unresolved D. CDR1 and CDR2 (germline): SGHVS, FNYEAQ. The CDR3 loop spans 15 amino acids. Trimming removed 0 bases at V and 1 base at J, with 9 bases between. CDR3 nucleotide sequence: TGTGCCAGCAGCTTAGCATGGCAAAAGAACACTGAAGCTTTCTTT. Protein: CASSLAWQKNTEAFF.

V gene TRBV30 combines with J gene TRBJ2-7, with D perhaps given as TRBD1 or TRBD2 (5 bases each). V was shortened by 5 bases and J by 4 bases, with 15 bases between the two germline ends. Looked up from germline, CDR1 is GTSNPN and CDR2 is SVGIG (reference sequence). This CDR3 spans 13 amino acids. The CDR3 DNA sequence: TGTGCCTGGGCTACCCAGTGGGGGTACGAGCAGTACTTC. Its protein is CAWATQWGYEQYF. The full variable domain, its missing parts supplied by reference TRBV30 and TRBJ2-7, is SQTIHQWPATLVQPVGSPLSLECTVEGTSNPNLYWYRQAAGRGLQLLFYSVGIGQISSEVPQNLSASRPQDRQFILSSKKLLLSDSGFYLCAWATQWGYEQYFGPGTRLTVT.

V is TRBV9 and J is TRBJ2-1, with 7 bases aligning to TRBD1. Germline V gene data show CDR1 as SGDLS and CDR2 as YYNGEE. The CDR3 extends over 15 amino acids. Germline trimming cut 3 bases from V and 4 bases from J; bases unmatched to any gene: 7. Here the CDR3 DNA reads TGTGCCAGCAGCGCCGCCGGGACAGATTACAATGAGCAGTTCTTC. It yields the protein CASSAAGTDYNEQFF.

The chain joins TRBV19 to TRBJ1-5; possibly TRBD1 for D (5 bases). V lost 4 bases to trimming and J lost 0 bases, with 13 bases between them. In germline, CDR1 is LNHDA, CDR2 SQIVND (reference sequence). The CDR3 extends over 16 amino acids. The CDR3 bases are TGTGCCAGTAGTAGTGGTGGGACCTATAGCAATCAGCCCCAGCATTTT. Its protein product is CASSSGGTYSNQPQHF. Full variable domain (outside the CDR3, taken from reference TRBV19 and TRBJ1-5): DGGITQSPKYLFRKEGQNVTLSCEQNLNHDAMYWYRQDPGQGLRLIYYSQIVNDFQKGDIAEGYSVSREKKESFPLTVTSAQKNPTAFYLCASSSGGTYSNQPQHFGDGTRLSIL.

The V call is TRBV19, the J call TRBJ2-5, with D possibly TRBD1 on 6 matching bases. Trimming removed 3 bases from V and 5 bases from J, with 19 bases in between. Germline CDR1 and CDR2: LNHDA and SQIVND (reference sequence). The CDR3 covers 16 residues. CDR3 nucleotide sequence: TGTGCCAGTAGTATCAGCGAACGGACAGTCCGGGAGACCCAGTACTTC. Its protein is CASSISERTVRETQYF.

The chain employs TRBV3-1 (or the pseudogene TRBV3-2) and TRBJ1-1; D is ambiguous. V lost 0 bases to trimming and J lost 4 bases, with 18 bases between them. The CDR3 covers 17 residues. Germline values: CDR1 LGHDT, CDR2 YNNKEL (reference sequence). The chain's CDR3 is CASSQEALPGLGTEAFF. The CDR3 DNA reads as TGTGCCAGCAGCCAAGAGGCCCTCCCGGGGTTGGGCACTGAAGCTTTCTTT.

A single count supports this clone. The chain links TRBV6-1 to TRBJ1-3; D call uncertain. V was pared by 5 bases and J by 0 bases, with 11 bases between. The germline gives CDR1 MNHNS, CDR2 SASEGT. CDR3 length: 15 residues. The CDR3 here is CASSLVLVSGNTIYF. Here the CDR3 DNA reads TGTGCCAGCAGTCTCGTTTTAGTCTCTGGAAACACCATATATTTT.